These 27 T cell receptor beta chains were all obtained from the same sample, sequenced in a study of cytomegalovirus exposure and HLA in healthy donors. It was with 60 Vbeta and 13 Jbeta primers that the PCR ran. Using immunoSEQ multiplex PCR, the repertoire was profiled, and TCRdb retains in-frame clones only, with some absent. The data contain tens of thousands of clones, around 82% of them singletons. The sequenced material came from PBMCs. The receptors were sampled from a man between 18 and 35 years old in good health and CMV-seronegative.

As concerns this clone: Other DNA sequences in the sample encode the same CDR3. J is TRBJ2-1 and V is TRBV29-1; 9 bases align to TRBD1. CDR3 size: 13 residues. J gave up 2 bases and V 6 bases, and 2 bases lay outside the gene matches. In germline, CDR1 is SQVTM, CDR2 ANQGSEA. This chain's CDR3 is CSVRTGAYNEQFF. In nucleotides, the CDR3 is TGCAGCGTACGGACAGGGGCCTACAATGAGCAGTTCTTC.

The V and J genes are TRBV27 and TRBJ2-7, with 8 bases that match TRBD1. Germline CDR1 MNHEY, CDR2 SMNVEV (reference sequence). J gave up 0 bases and V 4 bases, and 5 bases lay outside the gene matches. The CDR3 runs to 15 residues. The DNA for the CDR3 is TGTGCCAGCAGTTGGACAGGGCCTAGCTCCTACGAGCAGTACTTC. Amino acids: CASSWTGPSSYEQYF.

CDR3 protein: CASSHQGAGQPQHF. The CDR3 coding sequence is TGTGCCAGCAGTCACCAGGGGGCAGGACAGCCCCAGCATTTT. The V gene is TRBV6-6, the J gene TRBJ1-5, with 8 nucleotides matching TRBD1. The junction had 7 bases not matched to a gene; V was cut back by 5 bases and J by 7 bases. From germline, CDR1 is MNHNY and CDR2 SVGAGI (reference sequence). The CDR3 consists of 14 residues.

This rearrangement joins TRBV10-3 to TRBJ1-1; tentative D call: TRBD1 (6 bases). Germline CDR1 ENHRY, CDR2 SYGVKD. This CDR3 is 18 amino acids long. Trimming removed 1 base from V and 2 bases from J, with 20 bases in between. In DNA form, the CDR3 reads TGTGCCATCAGTGAGTATGTCGCGGGGGCCCGGGGAAACACTGAAGCTTTCTTT. It encodes CAISEYVAGARGNTEAFF.

V and J are TRBV27 and TRBJ2-5; perhaps TRBD1 as D (7 bases). V lost 0 bases and J 5 bases, leaving 13 bases between the germline ends. This CDR3 region has 15 residues. CDR1 is MNHEY, CDR2 SMNVEV, per germline (reference sequence). The CDR3 DNA sequence: TGTGCCAGCAGTTTATCGCGGGACAGATGGGAGACCCAGTACTTC. This sequence encodes CASSLSRDRWETQYF.

This clone was picked up one time. The chain links TRBV11-2 to TRBJ2-1, with TRBD2 identical over 8 bases. V was pared by 5 bases and J by 8 bases, with 14 bases of the junction left unmatched. Germline V gene lookup returns CDR1 SGHAT and CDR2 FQNNGV. CDR3 size: 16 residues. DNA for the CDR3: TGTGCCAGCAGCCCGGGGTTTAAGCGGGGGAGACATGAGCAGTTCTTC. Encoded protein: CASSPGFKRGRHEQFF.

The gene calls are TRBV30 and TRBJ1-5, with 10 bases matching TRBD1. The V and J ends lost 3 bases and 1 base, in that order; junction bases with no gene match: 9. The length of the CDR3 is 17 residues. Germline values: CDR1 GTSNPN, CDR2 SVGIG (reference sequence). The CDR3: CAWSGDRGFGSNQPQHF. The CDR3 DNA reads as TGTGCCTGGAGCGGGGACAGGGGTTTCGGGAGCAATCAGCCCCAGCATTTT.

The V call is TRBV6-5, the J call TRBJ1-1; D call uncertain. Trimming left V 0 bases short and J 6 bases short, with 11 bases between. This CDR3 region has 14 residues. Looked up from germline, CDR1 is MNHEY and CDR2 is SVGAGI. The CDR3 spells CASSYSPVLAEAFF. In DNA, the CDR3 is TGTGCCAGCAGTTACTCTCCAGTTCTAGCTGAAGCTTTCTTT.

V is TRBV15 and J is TRBJ1-1; 10 bases line up with TRBD1. Looked up from germline, CDR1 is LNHNV and CDR2 is YYDKDF (reference sequence). The CDR3 has 14 amino acids. J lost 10 bases, V lost 3 bases, and 8 bases had no gene match. As DNA, the CDR3 is TGTGCCACCAGCAGGGCCGGGACAGGGGTCGTAGCTTTCTTT. It specifies CATSRAGTGVVAFF.

The genes are TRBV19 and TRBJ2-7; the match to TRBD2 covers 8 bases. The CDR3 covers 15 residues. V was clipped by 1 base and J by 3 bases; unmatched bases: 5. Germline-derived CDR1 and CDR2 are LNHDA and SQIVND (reference sequence). The CDR3 loop is CASSIALAGLYEQYF. In nucleotides, the CDR3 is TGTGCCAGTAGTATAGCGCTAGCGGGCCTCTACGAGCAGTACTTC. Filled out from reference TRBV19 and TRBJ2-7, the complete variable domain reads DGGITQSPKYLFRKEGQNVTLSCEQNLNHDAMYWYRQDPGQGLRLIYYSQIVNDFQKGDIAEGYSVSREKKESFPLTVTSAQKNPTAFYLCASSIALAGLYEQYFGPGTRLTVT.

V and J are TRBV30 and TRBJ2-1, with TRBD2 identical over 9 bases. The V gene's germline CDR1 is GTSNPN and CDR2 SVGIG (reference sequence). The CDR3 consists of 18 residues. The V segment lost 2 bases and the J segment 0 bases; nucleotides outside the gene matches: 11. CDR3 bases: TGTGCCTGGAGTTACATGCTCCTAGCGGGGAACTCCTACAATGAGCAGTTCTTC. It is translated as CAWSYMLLAGNSYNEQFF.

The chain employs TRBV7-2 and TRBJ1-3; no definite D call. The CDR3 has 16 amino acids. Looked up from germline, CDR1 is SGHTA and CDR2 is FQGNSA. V was cut by 5 bases and J by 0 bases, with 14 bases left in between. CDR3 sequence: CASSLNVGFSGNTIYF. CDR3 nucleotide sequence: TGTGCCAGCAGCCTAAACGTCGGTTTCTCTGGAAACACCATATATTTT.

The rearrangement joins TRBV5-4 to TRBJ1-1; D gene uncertain. The CDR3 loop spans 15 amino acids. The germline CDR1 and CDR2 sequences are SGHNT and YYREEE (reference sequence). V shed 3 bases and J shed 0 bases, with 12 bases lying between them. CDR3 DNA sequence: TGTGCCAGCAGCTCGCCTGAGGCCCTGAACACTGAAGCTTTCTTT. This codes for CASSSPEALNTEAFF.

Concerning this clone: The junction does not match germline at one end; this may be a read error. The rearrangement links TRBV7-7 to TRBJ2-7; 8 nucleotides align to TRBD1. The CDR3 totals 15 residues. The germline gives CDR1 SSHAT, CDR2 FNYEAQ (reference sequence). CDR3 DNA: TGTGCTAGCAGCCCAGGGACAGGTAGCTCCTACGAGCAGTACTTC. Translating it yields CASSPGTGSSYEQYF. The entire variable domain, with the rest obtained from reference TRBV7-7 and TRBJ2-7, is as follows: GAGVSQSPRYKVTKRGQDVTLRCDPISSHATLYWYQQALGQGPEFLTYFNYEAQPDKSGLPSDRFSAERPEGSISTLTIQRTEQRDSAMYRCASSPGTGSSYEQYFGPGTRLTVT.

The CDR3 here is CASSSGQYGYTF. The CDR3 DNA follows: TGCGCCAGCAGCTCGGGACAATATGGCTACACCTTC. This sequence joins TRBV5-1 and TRBJ1-2; tentatively, D is TRBD1 (6 bases). The ends were cut back, 3 bases at V and 5 bases at J, with 8 bases in the middle. The CDR3 contains 12 residues. Germline lookup yields CDR1 SGHRS and CDR2 YFSETQ. Full variable domain (missing parts from reference TRBV5-1 and TRBJ1-2): KAGVTQTPRYLIKTRGQQVTLSCSPISGHRSVSWYQQTPGQGLQFLFEYFSETQRNKGNFPGRFSGRQFSNSRSEMNVSTLELGDSALYLCASSSGQYGYTFGSGTRLTVV.

The CDR3 DNA follows: TGTGCCAGCAGCTCCGTAGCGGGGGCAGGGGCAGATACGCAGTATTTT. It encodes CASSSVAGAGADTQYF. The genes are TRBV7-3 and TRBJ2-3; 9 bases are shared with TRBD2. The junction had 9 bases not matched to a gene; V was cut back by 4 bases and J by 4 bases. The CDR3 is 16 amino acids. The germline V gene has CDR1 SGHTA and CDR2 FQGTGA.

V usage is TRBV7-6 and J usage is TRBJ1-5; D gene unclear. V was clipped by 1 base and J by 5 bases, with 6 bases between them. This CDR3 comprises 13 residues. From germline, CDR1 is SGHVS and CDR2 FNYEAQ. CDR3 sequence reads: CASSLELDQPQHF. The CDR3 DNA is TGTGCCAGCAGCTTAGAACTGGATCAGCCCCAGCATTTT.

The chain recombines TRBV7-9 with TRBJ2-1; the D is unclear. Germline assignment: CDR1 SEHNR and CDR2 FQNEAQ (reference sequence). CDR3 length equals 14 residues. V was trimmed by 6 bases and J by 7 bases, leaving 16 bases between them. This CDR3 reads CASSRSGVQNEQFF. The DNA of the CDR3 is TGTGCCAGCAGTCGTTCAGGCGTTCAGAATGAGCAGTTCTTC.

This clone showed up just a few times. The V and J genes are TRBV29-1 and TRBJ1-2, with D perhaps TRBD1 (6 bases). Trimming pared 7 bases from V and 8 bases from J, leaving 11 bases between. This CDR3 region has 10 residues. Germline V gives CDR1 SQVTM, CDR2 ANQGSEA. The CDR3 bases are TGCAGCGCTAGGACAGACGGCTACACCTTC. Amino acid sequence: CSARTDGYTF.

This clone was seen only once. V gene TRBV6-5 combines with J gene TRBJ2-1; 7 positions match TRBD2. Trimming cost V 4 bases and J 8 bases; bases outside gene matches: 11. This CDR3 is 15 amino acids long. Germline values: CDR1 MNHEY, CDR2 SVGAGI. The CDR3 sequence: CASSSAGVDGDEQFF. Written as DNA, the CDR3 is TGTGCCAGCAGTTCCGCGGGGGTCGACGGAGATGAGCAGTTCTTC.

The V call is TRBV5-1, the J call TRBJ2-1, with a tentative D call TRBD2 (5 bases). CDR1 is SGHRS, CDR2 YFSETQ, per germline. The CDR3 spans 15 residues. Trimming pared 3 bases from V and 0 bases from J, leaving 10 bases between. The CDR3: CASSSRDSSYNEQFF. The CDR3 DNA follows: TGCGCCAGCAGCTCCCGGGATAGCTCCTACAATGAGCAGTTCTTC.

This chain links TRBV6-5 with TRBJ1-3; D is possibly TRBD1 (6 bases). The CDR3 length is 15 residues. CDR1 and CDR2 (germline): MNHEY, SVGAGI. Trimming stripped 5 bases from V and 5 bases from J, with 16 bases between. The CDR3 DNA is TGTGCCAGCAGTCTAAACAGGGATCTAAGAAACACCATATATTTT. It encodes CASSLNRDLRNTIYF.

The chain uses TRBV28 and TRBJ1-1; D perhaps matches TRBD1 (5 bases). Germline V gives CDR1 MDHEN, CDR2 SYDVKM. This CDR3 spans 12 amino acids. V was clipped by 2 bases and J by 10 bases, with 11 bases between them. The CDR3 DNA is TGTGCCAGCAGTTTAAGCGGGACCTTAGCTTTCTTT. Translated: CASSLSGTLAFF. Supplemented by reference TRBV28 and TRBJ1-1, the full variable domain reads DVKVTQSSRYLVKRTGEKVFLECVQDMDHENMFWYRQDPGLGLRLIYFSYDVKMKEKGDIPEGYSVSREKKERFSLILESASTNQTSMYLCASSLSGTLAFFGQGTRLTVV.

This chain uses TRBV29-1 with TRBJ2-3, with 7 bases identical to TRBD2. CDR3 length equals 15 residues. Trimming took 4 bases from V and 2 from J; bases not matched to a gene: 9. The germline V gene has CDR1 SQVTM and CDR2 ANQGSEA. The CDR3 DNA sequence: TGCAGCGTTGTAGGGCCTAGCGGATCCACAGATACGCAGTATTTT. Amino acids: CSVVGPSGSTDTQYF.

The CDR3 is CASRQGNTDTQYF. The CDR3 nucleotides are TGTGCCAGTCGACAGGGAAACACAGATACGCAGTATTTT. This chain joins TRBV7-3 and TRBJ2-3, with 7 bases lining up with TRBD1. V lost 9 bases and J lost 2; bases outside the gene matches: 5. The CDR3 loop spans 13 amino acids. Germline-derived CDR1 and CDR2 are SGHTA and FQGTGA.

The rearrangement links TRBV5-7 to TRBJ2-7; D perhaps matches TRBD2 (5 bases). TRBV5-7 is given ORF status, its function remaining uncertain. V shed 1 base and J shed 0 bases, with 14 bases lying between them. The CDR3 runs 16 residues. CDR3 nucleotides: TGTGCCAGCAGCTTGTGGTACGGGGTCGGCTCCTACGAGCAGTACTTC. Translation: CASSLWYGVGSYEQYF.

The gene calls are TRBV4-2 and TRBJ2-3; 12 bases are shared with TRBD2. This CDR3 spans 18 amino acids. With 0 bases clipped from V and 5 bases from J, the junction kept 9 bases outside the gene matches. The germline V gene encodes CDR1 LGHNA and CDR2 YNFKEQ. The CDR3 sequence: CASSQDLRLAGGKDTQYF. The CDR3 bases are TGTGCCAGCAGCCAAGATTTGCGCCTAGCGGGAGGGAAAGATACGCAGTATTTT.